One and the same sample provided the 6 T cell receptor beta chains below, sequenced in a study of T cell responses to AZD1222 COVID-19 vaccine. Sequencing was performed with immunoSEQ multiplex PCR; in TCRdb, only in-frame clones are kept and a portion is missing. This sample yields about 120,000 clones, of which around nine tenths are seen a single time; 3.5% belongs to the top ten. Specimen: peripheral blood, collected 28 days after the second AZD1222 dose. The receptors shown here come from an adult who received the AZD1222 COVID-19 vaccine.

The rearrangement uses TRBV5-1 and TRBJ2-1; tentative D call: TRBD1 (6 bases). This CDR3 contains 16 residues. Germline CDR1 reads SGHRS; CDR2 reads YFSETQ. The germline V and J ends were trimmed by 1 base and 6 bases, with 17 bases remaining between them. This chain's CDR3 is CASSLLGRGSGNEQFF. As DNA, the CDR3 is TGCGCCAGCAGCTTGCTAGGTAGGGGGAGTGGCAATGAGCAGTTCTTC.

The V and J genes are TRBV28 and TRBJ1-1; perhaps TRBD1 as D (5 bases). Trimming removed 3 bases from V and 1 base from J, with 12 bases in between. The CDR3 runs to 15 residues. Germline V CDR1 and CDR2: MDHEN, SYDVKM. The CDR3 nucleotides read TGTGCCAGCAGTTTCCTGGGACCAAGGAACACTGAAGCTTTCTTT. Translation gives CASSFLGPRNTEAFF.

The chain uses TRBV2 and TRBJ2-3; possibly TRBD2 for D (6 bases). Per germline, CDR1 SNHLY and CDR2 FYNNEI. Trimming pared 11 bases from V and 1 base from J, leaving 16 bases between. This CDR3 region has 14 residues. The CDR3: CACARASGTDTQYF. The DNA of the CDR3 is TGTGCCTGCGCCAGGGCTAGCGGCACAGATACGCAGTATTTT.

V gene TRBV28 combines with J gene TRBJ2-1; 10 bases map to TRBD2. Germline CDR1 is MDHEN and CDR2 is SYDVKM. This CDR3 region has 14 residues. The ends lost 5 bases at V and 9 bases at J; junction bases unmatched: 7. CDR3 sequence: CASSTPGLATEQFF. In DNA form, the CDR3 reads TGTGCCAGCAGTACGCCGGGACTAGCGACTGAGCAGTTCTTC.

This sequence joins TRBV20-1 and TRBJ1-2; D gene uncertain. The CDR3 covers 11 residues. V gave up 5 bases and J gave up 2 bases, with 6 bases separating them. CDR1 and CDR2 (germline): DFQATT, SNEGSKA (reference sequence). The CDR3, as DNA: TGCAGTGCTGGACCGAACTATGGCTACACCTTC. Amino acid sequence: CSAGPNYGYTF.

The gene calls are TRBV7-9 and TRBJ2-5, with D perhaps assigned TRBD1 or TRBD2 (5 bases each). The CDR3 consists of 13 residues. In germline, CDR1 is SEHNR, CDR2 FQNEAQ (reference sequence). V was shortened by 4 bases and J by 7 bases, with 13 bases between the two germline ends. The CDR3 DNA reads as TGTGCCAGCAGCTCCGACGGTGGGGGGACCCAGTACTTC. Protein sequence: CASSSDGGGTQYF.